Listed below are T cell receptor beta chains from one sample, sequenced in a study of T cell responses to AZD1222 COVID-19 vaccine. Sequencing was performed with immunoSEQ multiplex PCR; in TCRdb, only in-frame clones are kept and a portion is missing. The sample carries 56,000 or so clones, approximately 85% recorded once. The sequenced sample was peripheral blood, obtained on day 0 of AZD1222 vaccination. The receptors were gathered from an adult in good health. Both conserved end residues are part of each CDR3. A D gene is named only where the DNA matches it firmly. Where a row states a size, it is once, few, many or the class of an expanded clone; other rows omit it.

V gene	clone size	D gene	J gene	CDR3 DNA	CDR3 protein
TRBV12-5	-	-	TRBJ1-1	TGTGCTAGTGGTTTGACTTTGGGCCCCTGGAACACTGAAGCTTTCTTT	CASGLTLGPWNTEAFF
TRBV7-9	-	TRBD1	TRBJ2-7	TGTGCCAGCAGCCCCCGACAGGGATGGGAGCTATACGAGCAGTACTTC	CASSPRQGWELYEQYF
TRBV28	-	-	TRBJ1-5	TGTGCCAGCAGTTTCCTAGACAGAGACAATCAGCCCCAGCATTTT	CASSFLDRDNQPQHF
TRBV6-5	-	-	TRBJ1-5	TGTGCCAGCAGGGCCCAGGGTGTTCAGCCCCAGCATTTT	CASRAQGVQPQHF
TRBV5-3	-	-	TRBJ1-3	TGTGCCAGAAGCTTTTCAGGAAAGCAATATTTT	CARSFSGKQYF
TRBV18	-	-	TRBJ1-2	TGTGCCAGCTCACCAGAGACGCGGGGCTATGGCTACACCTTC	CASSPETRGYGYTF
TRBV28	once	-	TRBJ1-5	TGTGCCAGCAGCGGAGTCTCTGGCAATCAGCCCCAGCATTTT	CASSGVSGNQPQHF
TRBV5-1	-	-	TRBJ1-2	TGCGCCAGCAGCTTGCAGGGGATGGATGGCTACACCTTC	CASSLQGMDGYTF
TRBV4-1	-	-	TRBJ1-2	TGCGCCAGCAGCCAAGGACCGCGTTACAGGGCAAGTACCAACTATGGCTACACCTTC	CASSQGPRYRASTNYGYTF
TRBV15	-	-	TRBJ2-1	TGTGCCACCAGCGGTCTCTGGGGGGTCTCCTACAATGAGCAGTTCTTC	CATSGLWGVSYNEQFF